The sample holds many counts of the clone carrying this TCR beta chain. The CDR3 runs 15 residues. V shed 3 bases and J shed 0 bases, with 12 bases lying between them. The germline gives CDR1 KGHSH, CDR2 LQKENI. TCRdb re-called the 5' RACE reads through MiXCR, storing one row per CDR3 protein. The sample consists of about 40,000 distinct CDR3 sequences, roughly 5% of them appearing once. The data stem from a study of early T cells in non-severe SARS-CoV-2 infection. The specimen was whole blood. This sequence joins TRBV18 and TRBJ2-7; tentatively, D is TRBD1 or TRBD2 (6 bases each). The clonotype was recovered from an adult who was a healthcare worker with PCR-confirmed SARS-CoV-2 infection or an uninfected control (not recorded which). The CDR3 is CASSPYRDSSYEQYF. The CDR3 DNA is TGTGCCAGCTCACCCTACAGGGACTCCTCCTACGAGCAGTACTTC.